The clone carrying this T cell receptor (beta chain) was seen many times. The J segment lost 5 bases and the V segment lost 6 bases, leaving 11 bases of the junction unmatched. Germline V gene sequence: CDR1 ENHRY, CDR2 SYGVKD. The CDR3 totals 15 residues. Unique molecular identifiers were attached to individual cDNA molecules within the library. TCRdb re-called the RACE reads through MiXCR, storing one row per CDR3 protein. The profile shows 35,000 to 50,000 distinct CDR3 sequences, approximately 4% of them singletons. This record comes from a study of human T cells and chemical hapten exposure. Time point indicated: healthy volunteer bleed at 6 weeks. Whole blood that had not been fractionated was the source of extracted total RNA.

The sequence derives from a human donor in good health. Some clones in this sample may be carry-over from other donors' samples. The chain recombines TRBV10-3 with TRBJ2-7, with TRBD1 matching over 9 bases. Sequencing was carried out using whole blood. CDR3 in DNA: TGTGCCATCAGGCGACAGGGGGACCCATTTGACGAGCAGTACTTC. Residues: CAIRRQGDPFDEQYF.